This is a list of T cell receptor beta chains from one sample in a study of beta chain features in type 1 diabetes. The method was immunoSEQ multiplex PCR; TCRdb's version includes in-frame clones alone and lacks a portion of them. This sample has 100,000 to 150,000 clones, with around 15% found just once. The specimen sequenced was central memory CD4+ T cells from blood. All receptors come from a man in his thirties or forties with type 1 diabetes. Each CDR3 is given with its conserved first and last residue. D genes are given only for firm matches. Clone size, where shown, is once, few, many, or a class for clones that have expanded.

CASSQGEKLFF	TGCGCCAGCAGCCAAGGTGAAAAACTGTTTTTT	TRBJ1-4	many	TRBV4-1	.
CAISETSGGAGSSEQFF	TGTGCCATCAGTGAGACTAGCGGGGGGGCCGGATCGTCTGAGCAGTTCTTC	TRBJ2-1	few	TRBV10-3	TRBD2
CASSRTESSYNEQFF	TGTGCCAGCAGCCGCACGGAGAGCTCCTACAATGAGCAGTTCTTC	TRBJ2-1	few	TRBV7-3	.
CASSQDLGRTQYF	TGTGCCAGCAGCCAAGATCTAGGGAGGACCCAGTACTTC	TRBJ2-5	.	TRBV4-2	.
CASSLRTSGGTDTQYF	TGTGCCAGCAGCCTACGGACTAGCGGGGGCACAGATACGCAGTATTTT	TRBJ2-3	few	TRBV13	TRBD2
CAISGNQPVTEAFF	TGTGCCATCAGTGGGAATCAGCCGGTTACTGAAGCTTTCTTT	TRBJ1-1	many	TRBV10-3	.
CASSPVSGLNTDTQYF	TGTGCCAGCAGCCCAGTTAGCGGATTGAACACAGATACGCAGTATTTT	TRBJ2-3	few	TRBV7-2	.
CSAHYTEAFF	TGCAGTGCTCATTACACTGAAGCTTTCTTT	TRBJ1-1	few	TRBV20-1	.
CASSQDRGSGSTGELFF	TGCGCCAGCAGCCAAGATCGGGGTAGCGGGAGCACCGGGGAGCTGTTTTTT	TRBJ2-2	.	TRBV4-3	TRBD2
CASSPPGQDIGYTF	TGTGCCAGCTCACCACCGGGACAGGACATTGGCTACACCTTC	TRBJ1-2	few	TRBV18	TRBD1
CASRWDTHTEAFF	TGCGCCAGCAGATGGGACACCCACACTGAAGCTTTCTTT	TRBJ1-1	few	TRBV5-1	.
CASSENVGSYEQYF	TGCGCCAGCAGTGAGAACGTTGGCTCCTACGAGCAGTACTTC	TRBJ2-7	.	TRBV10-1	.
CAWRPKPTDTQYF	TGTGCCTGGAGACCTAAACCCACAGATACGCAGTATTTT	TRBJ2-3	.	TRBV30	.
CASSTTGTVRDTIYF	TGTGCCAGCAGCACTACCGGGACAGTCAGGGACACCATATATTTT	TRBJ1-3	.	TRBV28	TRBD1
CASSLGANTEAFF	TGTGCCAGCAGCCTTGGGGCCAACACTGAAGCTTTCTTT	TRBJ1-1	.	TRBV7-3	.
CAISEQGAADTQYF	TGTGCCATCAGTGAGCAGGGGGCAGCAGATACGCAGTATTTT	TRBJ2-3	few	TRBV10-3	TRBD1
CASSEGSGQPQHF	TGTGCCAGCAGTGAAGGAAGTGGGCAGCCCCAGCATTTT	TRBJ1-5	few	TRBV2	.
CASSPTGLLVHEQYF	TGTGCCAGCTCACCAACAGGGCTACTTGTCCACGAGCAGTACTTC	TRBJ2-7	many	TRBV18	.
CASSEAVGSTEKLFF	TGTGCCAGCAGTGAAGCGGTTGGGTCAACGGAAAAACTGTTTTTT	TRBJ1-4	.	TRBV25-1	.
CASTRRGSTKNIQYF	TGCGCCAGCACGCGGCGGGGGTCAACCAAAAACATTCAGTACTTC	TRBJ2-4	few	TRBV23-1	TRBD2
CASSPNRDLYGYTF	TGTGCCAGCTCACCCAACAGGGATCTCTATGGCTACACCTTC	TRBJ1-2	.	TRBV18	.
CASSPQRGTDTQYF	TGTGCCAGCAGTCCCCAGAGGGGCACAGATACGCAGTATTTT	TRBJ2-3	few	TRBV6-5	.
CASSLIDGPHNEQFF	TGTGCCAGCAGCCTCATTGATGGACCACACAATGAGCAGTTCTTC	TRBJ2-1	.	TRBV14	.
CASSLEYHNEQFF	TGTGCCAGCAGCTTGGAGTACCACAATGAGCAGTTCTTC	TRBJ2-1	few	TRBV5-5	.
CASLGQTLLGHF	TGCGCCAGTCTGGGACAGACTTTATTAGGGCATTTT	TRBJ1-5	.	TRBV23-1	TRBD1
CASSQGQGEQPQHF	TGTGCCAGCAGCCAAGGACAGGGGGAACAGCCCCAGCATTTT	TRBJ1-5	few	TRBV4-2	TRBD1
CASSVTGNYGNTIYF	TGTGCCAGCAGCGTCACAGGGAATTACGGAAACACCATATATTTT	TRBJ1-3	once	TRBV9	.
CAWSVKGVETQYF	TGTGCCTGGAGTGTAAAGGGAGTAGAGACCCAGTACTTC	TRBJ2-5	.	TRBV30	.
CAIRGQGDYYEQYF	TGTGCCATCAGGGGACAGGGGGATTACTACGAGCAGTACTTC	TRBJ2-7	.	TRBV10-3	TRBD1
CSGRLGETQYF	TGCAGCGGACGCCTGGGGGAGACCCAGTACTTC	TRBJ2-5	few	TRBV29-1	.
CASSPLGTGTNTEAFF	TGTGCCAGCTCACCTTTGGGGACAGGGACGAACACTGAAGCTTTCTTT	TRBJ1-1	few	TRBV18	TRBD1
CASSPNLRDSRPYEQYF	TGTGCCAGCAGTCCAAACCTCCGGGACTCGAGACCTTACGAGCAGTACTTC	TRBJ2-7	.	TRBV27	.